This TCR beta chain is drawn from a study of blood T cell repertoires in COVID-19. Study background: The study drew acute and convalescent COVID-19 samples from the United States, Italy and Spain. T cells, B-cell-depleted T cells, or PBMCs provided the cDNA or gDNA that served as material.

The junction had 5 bases not matched to a gene; V was cut back by 1 base and J by 3 bases. Germline CDR1 reads SEHNR; CDR2 reads FQNEAQ (reference sequence). The CDR3 totals 15 residues. Using immunoSEQ multiplex PCR, the repertoire was profiled, and TCRdb retains in-frame clones only, with some absent. The sample lists 200,000 to 250,000 clones, 86% occurring once. The receptor was isolated from a woman in her twenties or thirties who had recovered from COVID-19. Sequences were obtained from peripheral blood. V and J are TRBV7-9 and TRBJ2-5; TRBD1 matches at 7 bases. The CDR3 loop is CASSLVRQGEETQYF. Written as DNA, the CDR3 is TGTGCCAGCAGCTTAGTCCGACAGGGAGAAGAGACCCAGTACTTC.